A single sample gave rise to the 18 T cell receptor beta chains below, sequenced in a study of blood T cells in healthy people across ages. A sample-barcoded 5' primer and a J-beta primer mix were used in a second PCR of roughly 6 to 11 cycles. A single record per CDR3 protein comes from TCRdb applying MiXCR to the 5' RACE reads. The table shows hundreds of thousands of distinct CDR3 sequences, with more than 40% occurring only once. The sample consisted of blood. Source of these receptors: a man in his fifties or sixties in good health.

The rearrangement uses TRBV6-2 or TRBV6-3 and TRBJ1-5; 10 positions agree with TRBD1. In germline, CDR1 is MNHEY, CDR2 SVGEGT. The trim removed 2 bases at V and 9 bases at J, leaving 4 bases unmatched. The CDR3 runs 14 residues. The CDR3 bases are TGTGCCAGCAGTTACAGACAGGGGGCCCTGCCCCAGCATTTT. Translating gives CASSYRQGALPQHF.

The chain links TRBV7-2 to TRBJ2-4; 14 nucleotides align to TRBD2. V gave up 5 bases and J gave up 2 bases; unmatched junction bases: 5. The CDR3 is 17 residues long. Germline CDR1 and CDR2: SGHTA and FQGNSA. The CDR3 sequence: CASSQTSGGAPKNIQYF. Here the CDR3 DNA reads TGTGCCAGCAGCCAGACTAGCGGGGGGGCTCCCAAAAACATTCAGTACTTC.

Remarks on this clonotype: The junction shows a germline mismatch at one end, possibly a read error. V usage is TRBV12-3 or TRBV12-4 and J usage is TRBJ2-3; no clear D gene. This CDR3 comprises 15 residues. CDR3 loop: CTSSLRRISTDTQYF. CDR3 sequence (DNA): TGTACCAGCAGCTTGAGACGAATTAGCACAGATACGCAGTATTTT.

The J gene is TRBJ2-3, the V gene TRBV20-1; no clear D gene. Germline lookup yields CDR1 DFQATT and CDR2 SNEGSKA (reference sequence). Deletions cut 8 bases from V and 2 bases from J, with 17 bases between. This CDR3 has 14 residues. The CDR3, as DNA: TGCAGTACTACCACTGTCCACGCCACAGATACGCAGTATTTT. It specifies CSTTTVHATDTQYF.

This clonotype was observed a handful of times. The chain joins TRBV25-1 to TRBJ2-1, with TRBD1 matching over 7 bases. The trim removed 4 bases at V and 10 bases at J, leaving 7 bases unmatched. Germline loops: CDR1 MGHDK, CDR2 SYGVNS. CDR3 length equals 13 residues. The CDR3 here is CASSVPGTAEQFF. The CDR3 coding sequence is TGTGCCAGCAGTGTCCCCGGGACAGCCGAGCAGTTCTTC.

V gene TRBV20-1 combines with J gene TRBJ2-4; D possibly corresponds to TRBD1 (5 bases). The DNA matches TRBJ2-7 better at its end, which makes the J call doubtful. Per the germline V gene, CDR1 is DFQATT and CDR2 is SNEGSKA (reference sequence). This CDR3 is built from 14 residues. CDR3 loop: CSATRLTQGYEQYF. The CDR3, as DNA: TGCAGTGCTACAAGGCTCACTCAGGGCTACGAGCAGTACTTC.

The DNA for the CDR3 is TGTGCCAGCAGTGACAGGGGGCAGGGAGCCTACGAGCAGTACTTC. Its protein product is CASSDRGQGAYEQYF. V and J are TRBV2 and TRBJ2-7; 8 positions match TRBD1. CDR1 and CDR2 (germline): SNHLY, FYNNEI. V lost 3 bases, J lost 2 bases, and 6 bases stayed unmatched. This CDR3 is 15 amino acids long.

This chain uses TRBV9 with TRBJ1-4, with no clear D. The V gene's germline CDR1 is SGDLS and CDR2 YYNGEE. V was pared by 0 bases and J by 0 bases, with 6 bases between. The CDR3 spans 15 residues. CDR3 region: CASSVEGTTNEKLFF. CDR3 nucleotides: TGTGCCAGCAGCGTAGAGGGTACAACTAATGAAAAACTGTTTTTT.

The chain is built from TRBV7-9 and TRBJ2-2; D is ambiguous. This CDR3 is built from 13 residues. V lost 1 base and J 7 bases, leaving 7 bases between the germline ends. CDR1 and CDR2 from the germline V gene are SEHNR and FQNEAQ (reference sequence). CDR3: CASSLGSHGELFF. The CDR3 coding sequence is TGTGCCAGCAGCTTAGGTTCCCACGGGGAGCTGTTTTTT.

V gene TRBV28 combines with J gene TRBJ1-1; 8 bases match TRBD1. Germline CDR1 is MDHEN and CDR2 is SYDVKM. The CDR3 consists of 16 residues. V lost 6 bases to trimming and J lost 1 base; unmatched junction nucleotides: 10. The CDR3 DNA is TGTGCCAGCAGGCTACTCAGGGGGCAGAGGAACACTGAAGCTTTCTTT. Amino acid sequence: CASRLLRGQRNTEAFF.

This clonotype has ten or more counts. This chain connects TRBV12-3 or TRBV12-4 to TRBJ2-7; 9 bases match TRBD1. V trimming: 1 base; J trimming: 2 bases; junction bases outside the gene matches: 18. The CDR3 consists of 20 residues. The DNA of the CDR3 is TGTGCCAGCAGTTTAGAAGGGGGACAGGGTTTTCTTCCGGGGACCTACGAGCAGTACTTC. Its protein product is CASSLEGGQGFLPGTYEQYF.

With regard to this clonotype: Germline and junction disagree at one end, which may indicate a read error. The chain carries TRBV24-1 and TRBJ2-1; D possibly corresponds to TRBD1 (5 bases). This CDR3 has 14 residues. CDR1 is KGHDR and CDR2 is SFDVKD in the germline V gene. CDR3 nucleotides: TGTGTCACCTCAACTGACAGTTCCTACAATGAGCAGTTCTTC. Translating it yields CVTSTDSSYNEQFF.

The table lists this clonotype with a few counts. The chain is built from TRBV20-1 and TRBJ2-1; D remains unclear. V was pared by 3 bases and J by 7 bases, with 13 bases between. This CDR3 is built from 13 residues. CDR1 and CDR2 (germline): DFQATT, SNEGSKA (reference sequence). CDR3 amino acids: CSASSLGRNEQFF. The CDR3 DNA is TGCAGTGCTAGTTCCCTCGGAAGGAATGAGCAGTTCTTC.

CDR3 amino acids: CSASRSSTDTQYF. CDR3 bases: TGCAGTGCTTCCCGGTCTTCCACAGATACGCAGTATTTT. V is TRBV20-1 and J is TRBJ2-3; no reliable D call. V was cut by 5 bases and J by 2 bases, with 11 bases left in between. Germline-derived CDR1 and CDR2 are DFQATT and SNEGSKA (reference sequence). This CDR3 contains 13 residues.

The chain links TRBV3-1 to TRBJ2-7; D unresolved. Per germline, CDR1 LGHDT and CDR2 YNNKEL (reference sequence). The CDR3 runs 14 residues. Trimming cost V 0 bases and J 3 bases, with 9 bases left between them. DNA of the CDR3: TGTGCCAGCAGCCAAGATAGCTTTCTCTACGAGCAGTACTTC. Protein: CASSQDSFLYEQYF.

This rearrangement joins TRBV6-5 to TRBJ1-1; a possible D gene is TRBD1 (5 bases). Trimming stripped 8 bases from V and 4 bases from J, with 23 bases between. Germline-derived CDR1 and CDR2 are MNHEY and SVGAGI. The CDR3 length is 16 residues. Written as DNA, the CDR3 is TGTGCCAGCTCTTATTTGAGCGCGGGGGTTCGCACTGAAGCTTTCTTT. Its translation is CASSYLSAGVRTEAFF.

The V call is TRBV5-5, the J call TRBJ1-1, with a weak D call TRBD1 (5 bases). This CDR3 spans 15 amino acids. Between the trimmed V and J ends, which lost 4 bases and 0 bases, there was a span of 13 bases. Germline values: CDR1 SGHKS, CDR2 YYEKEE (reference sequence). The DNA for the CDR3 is TGTGCCAGCAGCGGTTGGGGGGTCTTGAACACTGAAGCTTTCTTT. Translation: CASSGWGVLNTEAFF. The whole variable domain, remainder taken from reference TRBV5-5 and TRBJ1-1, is DAGVTQSPTHLIKTRGQQVTLRCSPISGHKSVSWYQQVLGQGPQFIFQYYEKEERGRGNFPDRFSARQFPNYSSELNVNALLLGDSALYLCASSGWGVLNTEAFFGQGTRLTVV.

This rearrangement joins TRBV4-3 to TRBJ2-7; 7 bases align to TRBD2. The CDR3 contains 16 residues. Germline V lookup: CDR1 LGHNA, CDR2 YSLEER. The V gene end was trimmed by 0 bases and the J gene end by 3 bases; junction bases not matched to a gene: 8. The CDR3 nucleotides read TGCGCCAGCAGCCAAGATTTGGCTAGCGGTCACTACGAGCAGTACTTC. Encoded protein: CASSQDLASGHYEQYF.